The sequence of this T cell receptor (beta chain) was determined in a study of cytomegalovirus exposure and HLA in healthy donors. General study findings and limits: Later on, a genetic analysis was performed. It linked a missense variant in DCLRE1C with V- and J-gene trimming of TCR beta. A later analysis linked around 15,000 TCR beta sequences to HLA alleles at 0.05 false discovery rate.

Regarding this clone: Its antigen remains unidentified.

It was with 60 Vbeta and 13 Jbeta primers that the PCR ran. The table came from immunoSEQ multiplex PCR; TCRdb's copy has only in-frame clones and leaves some out. In the table there are 97,000 or so clones, 80% to 90% of which are singletons. Germline CDR1 and CDR2: ENHRY and SYGVKD. The V and J ends lost 5 bases and 0 bases respectively, with 4 bases between them. The CDR3 contains 12 residues. This chain joins TRBV10-3 and TRBJ1-1; D is ambiguous. Sample: PBMCs. This TCR was recovered from a man between 40 and 49 years old in good health and CMV-seronegative. CDR3 sequence (DNA): TGTGCCATCAGTCTTATGAACACTGAAGCTTTCTTT. Its protein product is CAISLMNTEAFF.